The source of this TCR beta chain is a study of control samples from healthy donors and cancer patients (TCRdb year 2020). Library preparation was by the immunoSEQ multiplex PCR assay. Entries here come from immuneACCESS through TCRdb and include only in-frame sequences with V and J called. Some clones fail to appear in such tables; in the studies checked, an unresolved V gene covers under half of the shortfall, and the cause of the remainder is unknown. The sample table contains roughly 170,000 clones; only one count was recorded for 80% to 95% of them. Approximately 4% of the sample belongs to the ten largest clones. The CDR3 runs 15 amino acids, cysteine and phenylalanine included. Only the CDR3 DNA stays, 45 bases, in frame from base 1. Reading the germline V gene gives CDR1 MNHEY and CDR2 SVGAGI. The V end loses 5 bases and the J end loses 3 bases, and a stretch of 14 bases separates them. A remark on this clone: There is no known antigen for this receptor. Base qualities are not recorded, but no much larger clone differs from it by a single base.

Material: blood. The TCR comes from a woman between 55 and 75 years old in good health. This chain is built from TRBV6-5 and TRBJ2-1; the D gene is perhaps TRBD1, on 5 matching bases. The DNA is TGTGCCAGCAGTATCACAGGTATAGACTACAATGAGCAGTTCTTC. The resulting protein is CASSITGIDYNEQFF.